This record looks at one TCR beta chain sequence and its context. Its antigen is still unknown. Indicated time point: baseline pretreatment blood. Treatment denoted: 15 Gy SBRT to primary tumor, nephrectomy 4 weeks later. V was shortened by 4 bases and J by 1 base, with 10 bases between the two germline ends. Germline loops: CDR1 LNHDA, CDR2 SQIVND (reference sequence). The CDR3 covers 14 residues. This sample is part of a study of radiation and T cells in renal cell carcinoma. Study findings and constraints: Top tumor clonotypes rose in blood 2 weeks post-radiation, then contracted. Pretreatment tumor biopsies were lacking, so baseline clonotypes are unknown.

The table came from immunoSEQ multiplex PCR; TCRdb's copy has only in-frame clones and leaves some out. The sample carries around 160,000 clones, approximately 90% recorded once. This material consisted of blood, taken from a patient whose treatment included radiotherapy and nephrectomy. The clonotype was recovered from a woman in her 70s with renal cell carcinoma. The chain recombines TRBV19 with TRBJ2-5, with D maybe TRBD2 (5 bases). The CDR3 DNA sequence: TGTGCCAGTAGTAAAACTAGGGCCCAAGAGACCCAGTACTTC. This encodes CASSKTRAQETQYF. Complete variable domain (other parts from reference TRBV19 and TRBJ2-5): DGGITQSPKYLFRKEGQNVTLSCEQNLNHDAMYWYRQDPGQGLRLIYYSQIVNDFQKGDIAEGYSVSREKKESFPLTVTSAQKNPTAFYLCASSKTRAQETQYFGPGTRLLVL.